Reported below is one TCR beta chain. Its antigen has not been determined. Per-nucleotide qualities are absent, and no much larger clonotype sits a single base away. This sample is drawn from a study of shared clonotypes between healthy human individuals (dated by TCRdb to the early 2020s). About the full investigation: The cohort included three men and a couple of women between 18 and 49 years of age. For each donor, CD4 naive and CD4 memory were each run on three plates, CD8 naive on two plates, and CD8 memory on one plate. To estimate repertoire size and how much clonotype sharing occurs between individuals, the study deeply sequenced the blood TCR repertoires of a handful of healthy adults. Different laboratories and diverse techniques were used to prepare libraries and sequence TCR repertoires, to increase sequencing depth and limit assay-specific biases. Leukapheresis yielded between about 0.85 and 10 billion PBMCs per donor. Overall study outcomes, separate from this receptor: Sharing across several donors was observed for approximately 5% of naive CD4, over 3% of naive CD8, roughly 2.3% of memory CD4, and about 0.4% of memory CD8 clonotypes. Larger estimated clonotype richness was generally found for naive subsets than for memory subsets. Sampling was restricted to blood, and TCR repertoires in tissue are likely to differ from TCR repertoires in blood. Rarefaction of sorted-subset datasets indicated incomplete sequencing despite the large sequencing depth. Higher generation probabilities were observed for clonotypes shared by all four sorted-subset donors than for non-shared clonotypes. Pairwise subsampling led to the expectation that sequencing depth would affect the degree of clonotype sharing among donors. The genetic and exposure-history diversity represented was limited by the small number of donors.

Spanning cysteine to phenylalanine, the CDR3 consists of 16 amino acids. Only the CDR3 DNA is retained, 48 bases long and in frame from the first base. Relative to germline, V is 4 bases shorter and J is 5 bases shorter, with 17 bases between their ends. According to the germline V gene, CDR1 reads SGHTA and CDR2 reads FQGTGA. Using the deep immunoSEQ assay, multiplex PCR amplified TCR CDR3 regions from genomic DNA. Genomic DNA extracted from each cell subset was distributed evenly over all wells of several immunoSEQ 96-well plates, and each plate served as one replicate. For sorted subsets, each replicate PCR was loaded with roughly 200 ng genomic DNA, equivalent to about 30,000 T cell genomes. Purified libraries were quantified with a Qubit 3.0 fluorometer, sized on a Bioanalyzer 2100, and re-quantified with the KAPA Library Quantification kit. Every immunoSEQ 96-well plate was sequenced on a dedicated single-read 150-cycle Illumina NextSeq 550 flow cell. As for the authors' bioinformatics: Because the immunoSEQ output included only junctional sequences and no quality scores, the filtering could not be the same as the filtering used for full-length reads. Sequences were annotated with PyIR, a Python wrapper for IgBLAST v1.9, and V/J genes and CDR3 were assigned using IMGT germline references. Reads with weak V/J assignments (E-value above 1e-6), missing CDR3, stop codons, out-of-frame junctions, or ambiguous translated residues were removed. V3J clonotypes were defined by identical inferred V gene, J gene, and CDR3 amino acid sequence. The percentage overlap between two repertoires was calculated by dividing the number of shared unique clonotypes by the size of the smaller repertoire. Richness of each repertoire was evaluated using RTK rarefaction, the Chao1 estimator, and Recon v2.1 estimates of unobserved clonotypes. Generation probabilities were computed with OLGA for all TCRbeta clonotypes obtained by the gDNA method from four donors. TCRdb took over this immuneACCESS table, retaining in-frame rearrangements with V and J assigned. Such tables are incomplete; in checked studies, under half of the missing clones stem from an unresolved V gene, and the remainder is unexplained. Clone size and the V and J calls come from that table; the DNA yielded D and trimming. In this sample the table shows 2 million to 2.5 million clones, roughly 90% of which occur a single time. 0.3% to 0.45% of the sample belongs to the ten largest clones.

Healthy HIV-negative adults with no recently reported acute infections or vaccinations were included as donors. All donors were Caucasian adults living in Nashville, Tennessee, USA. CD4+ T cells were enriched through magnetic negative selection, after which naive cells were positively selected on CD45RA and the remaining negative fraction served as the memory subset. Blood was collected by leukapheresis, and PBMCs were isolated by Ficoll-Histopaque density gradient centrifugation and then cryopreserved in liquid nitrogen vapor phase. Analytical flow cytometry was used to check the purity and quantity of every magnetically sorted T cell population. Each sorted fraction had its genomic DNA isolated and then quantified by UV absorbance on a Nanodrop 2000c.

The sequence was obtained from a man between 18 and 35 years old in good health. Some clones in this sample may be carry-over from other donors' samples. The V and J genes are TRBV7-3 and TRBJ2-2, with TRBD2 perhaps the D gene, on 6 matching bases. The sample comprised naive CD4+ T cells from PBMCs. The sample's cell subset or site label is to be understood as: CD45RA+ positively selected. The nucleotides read TGTGCCAGCAGCTCCCCTACCGGGAGAAGGACCGGGGAGCTGTTTTTT. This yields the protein CASSSPTGRRTGELFF.